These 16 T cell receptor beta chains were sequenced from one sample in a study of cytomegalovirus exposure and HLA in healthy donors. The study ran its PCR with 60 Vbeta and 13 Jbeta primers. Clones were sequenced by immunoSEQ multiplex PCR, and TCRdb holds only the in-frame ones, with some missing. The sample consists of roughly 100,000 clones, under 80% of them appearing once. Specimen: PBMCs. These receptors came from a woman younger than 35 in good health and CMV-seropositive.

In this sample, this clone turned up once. DNA for the CDR3: TGTGCCAGCAGCTGGGACACGAATTTGAACACTGAAGCTTTCTTT. Protein product: CASSWDTNLNTEAFF. J is TRBJ1-1 and V is TRBV11-2, with D possibly being TRBD1 (6 bases). Trimming cost V 4 bases and J 0 bases, with 12 bases left between them. The CDR3 is made up of 15 amino acids. In germline, CDR1 is SGHAT, CDR2 FQNNGV.

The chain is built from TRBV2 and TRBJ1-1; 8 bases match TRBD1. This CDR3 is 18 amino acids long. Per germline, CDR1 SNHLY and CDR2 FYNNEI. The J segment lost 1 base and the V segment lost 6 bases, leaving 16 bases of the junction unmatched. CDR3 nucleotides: TGTGCCAGCAGCACAACTACTATAAGACAGGGGAGGAACACTGAAGCTTTCTTT. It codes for CASSTTTIRQGRNTEAFF.

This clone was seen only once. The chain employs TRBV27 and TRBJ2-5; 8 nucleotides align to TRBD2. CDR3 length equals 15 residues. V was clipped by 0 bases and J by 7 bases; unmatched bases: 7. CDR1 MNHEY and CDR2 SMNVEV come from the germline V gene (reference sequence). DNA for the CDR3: TGTGCCAGCAGTTTATCCAGCGGGGGTCCAGGGACCCAGTACTTC. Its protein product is CASSLSSGGPGTQYF.

CDR3 protein: CSVEIVRYGYTF. The CDR3 bases are TGCAGCGTTGAAATCGTCCGGTATGGCTACACCTTC. The V call is TRBV29-1, the J call TRBJ1-2; no clear D. The CDR3 is 12 amino acids. The V gene lost 2 bases and the J gene lost 5 bases, with 9 bases spanning the gap. CDR1 and CDR2 (germline): SQVTM, ANQGSEA.

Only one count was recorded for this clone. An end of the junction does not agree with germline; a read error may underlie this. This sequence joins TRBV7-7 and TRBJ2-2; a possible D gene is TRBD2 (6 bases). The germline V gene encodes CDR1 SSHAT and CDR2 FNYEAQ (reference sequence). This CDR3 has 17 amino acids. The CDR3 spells CASSYLNTGTYTGELFF. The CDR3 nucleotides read TGTGCTAGCAGCTACCTAAATACCGGGACTTACACCGGGGAGCTGTTTTTT. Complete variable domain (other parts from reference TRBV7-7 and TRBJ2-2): GAGVSQSPRYKVTKRGQDVTLRCDPISSHATLYWYQQALGQGPEFLTYFNYEAQPDKSGLPSDRFSAERPEGSISTLTIQRTEQRDSAMYRCASSYLNTGTYTGELFFGEGSRLTVL.

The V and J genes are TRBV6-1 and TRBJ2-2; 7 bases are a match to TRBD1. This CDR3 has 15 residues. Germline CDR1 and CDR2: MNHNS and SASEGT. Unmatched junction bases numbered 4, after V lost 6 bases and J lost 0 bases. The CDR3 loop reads CASRGQRTNTGELFF. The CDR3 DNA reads TGTGCCAGCAGGGGACAGAGAACGAACACCGGGGAGCTGTTTTTT.

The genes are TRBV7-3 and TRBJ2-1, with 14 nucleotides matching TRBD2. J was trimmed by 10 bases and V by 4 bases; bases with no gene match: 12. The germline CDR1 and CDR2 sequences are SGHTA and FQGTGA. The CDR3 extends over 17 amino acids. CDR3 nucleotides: TGTGCCAGCAGCTCTTATCCGGGACTAGCGGGAGTAATGGAGCAGTTCTTC. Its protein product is CASSSYPGLAGVMEQFF.

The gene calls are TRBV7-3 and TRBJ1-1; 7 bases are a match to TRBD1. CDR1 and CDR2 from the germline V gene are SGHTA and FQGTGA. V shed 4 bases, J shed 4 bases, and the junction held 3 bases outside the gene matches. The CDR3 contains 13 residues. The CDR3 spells CASSSEGATEAFF. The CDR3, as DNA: TGTGCCAGCAGCTCCGAGGGGGCCACTGAAGCTTTCTTT.

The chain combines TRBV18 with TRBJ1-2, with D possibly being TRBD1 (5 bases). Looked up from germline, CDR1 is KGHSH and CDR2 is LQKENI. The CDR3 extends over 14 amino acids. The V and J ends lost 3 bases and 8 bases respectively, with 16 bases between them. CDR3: CASSPQGGDAGYTF. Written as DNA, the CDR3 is TGTGCCAGCTCACCGCAGGGAGGGGATGCAGGCTACACCTTC.

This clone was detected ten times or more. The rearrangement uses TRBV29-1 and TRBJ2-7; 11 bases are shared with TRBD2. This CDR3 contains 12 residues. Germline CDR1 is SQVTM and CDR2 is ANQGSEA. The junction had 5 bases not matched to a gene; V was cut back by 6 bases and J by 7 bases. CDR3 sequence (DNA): TGCAGCGTGGGACTAGCGGAGGGAGAGCAGTACTTC. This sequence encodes CSVGLAEGEQYF.

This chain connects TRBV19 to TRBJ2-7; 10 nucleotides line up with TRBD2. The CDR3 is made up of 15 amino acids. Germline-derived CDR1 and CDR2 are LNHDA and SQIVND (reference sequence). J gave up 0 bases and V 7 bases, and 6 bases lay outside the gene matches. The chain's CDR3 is CASTVGTSASYEQYF. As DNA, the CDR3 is TGTGCCAGTACTGTGGGGACTAGCGCCTCCTACGAGCAGTACTTC.

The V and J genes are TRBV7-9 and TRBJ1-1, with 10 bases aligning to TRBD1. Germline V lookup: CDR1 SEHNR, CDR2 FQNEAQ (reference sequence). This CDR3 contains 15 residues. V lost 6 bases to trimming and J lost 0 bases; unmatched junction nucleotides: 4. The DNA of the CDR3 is TGTGCCAGCAGTCGTGGGACAGGGGTGAACACTGAAGCTTTCTTT. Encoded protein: CASSRGTGVNTEAFF.

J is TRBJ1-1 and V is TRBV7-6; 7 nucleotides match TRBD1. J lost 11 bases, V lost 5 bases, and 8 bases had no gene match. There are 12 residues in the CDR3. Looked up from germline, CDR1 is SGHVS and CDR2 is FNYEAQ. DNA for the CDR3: TGTGCCAGCAGCGGAGGGGGCCGGACCGCTTTCTTT. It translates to CASSGGGRTAFF.

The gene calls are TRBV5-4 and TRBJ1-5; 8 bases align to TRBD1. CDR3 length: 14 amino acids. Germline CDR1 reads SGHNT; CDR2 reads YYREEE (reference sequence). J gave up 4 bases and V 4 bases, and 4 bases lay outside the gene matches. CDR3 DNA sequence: TGTGCCAGCAGCGGGACAGGAGCAAATCAGCCCCAGCATTTT. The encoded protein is CASSGTGANQPQHF.

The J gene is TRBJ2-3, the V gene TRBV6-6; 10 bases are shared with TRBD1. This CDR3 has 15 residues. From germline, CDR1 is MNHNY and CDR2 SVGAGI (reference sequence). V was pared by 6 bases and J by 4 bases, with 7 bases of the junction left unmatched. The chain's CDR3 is CASSHRDRGADTQYF. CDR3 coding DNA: TGTGCCAGCAGCCACCGGGACAGGGGTGCAGATACGCAGTATTTT.

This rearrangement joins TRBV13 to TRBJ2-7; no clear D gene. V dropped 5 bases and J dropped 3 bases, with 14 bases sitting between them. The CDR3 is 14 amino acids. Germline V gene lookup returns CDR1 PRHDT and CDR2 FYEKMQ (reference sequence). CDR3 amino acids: CASSVRQLYYEQYF. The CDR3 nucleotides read TGTGCCAGCAGCGTCAGGCAGTTGTACTACGAGCAGTACTTC.